What follows describes a single TCR beta chain. Antigen specificity is unknown. The data originate from a study of cytotoxic CD8 clonotypes in ibrutinib-treated CLL. On the study more broadly: Responses: around 24 partial, 2 complete; after median roughly 63 months, around 15 stayed remitted, around twelve progressed. Specimens for response were gathered following a median approximately 12 months of therapy, spanning 6 to 36.

Study results and caveats: There were few public clonotypes, and on treatment they contracted or stayed stable. Sustained-remission and progressing patients diverged in sampling times.

Looked up from germline, CDR1 is LGHNA and CDR2 is YNFKEQ. The CDR3 totals 16 residues. The ends were cut back, 1 base at V and 7 bases at J, with 19 bases in the middle. Profiling relied on immunoSEQ multiplex PCR, and the TCRdb table lists in-frame clones only, not all of them. The table has 150,000 to 200,000 clones, approximately 77% seen once; the top ten hold roughly 2%. This sequence joins TRBV4-2 and TRBJ2-5, with a possible D match to TRBD2 (5 bases). The starting material was PBMCs, obtained after 12 months of ibrutinib treatment. The clonotype was recovered from a human donor with chronic lymphocytic leukemia. The CDR3 protein is CASSQALQSRGGTQYF. The CDR3 DNA reads as TGTGCCAGCAGCCAAGCATTACAGAGCCGAGGAGGGACCCAGTACTTC.